The rows below give T cell receptor beta chains drawn from one sample of a study of cytotoxic CD8 clonotypes in ibrutinib-treated CLL. The method was immunoSEQ multiplex PCR; TCRdb's version includes in-frame clones alone and lacks a portion of them. The sample includes about 150,000 clones, more than 75% of them seen just once. The specimen was PBMCs, collected after 24 months of ibrutinib treatment. Receptors originate from a human donor with chronic lymphocytic leukemia. The CDR3 runs from the conserved cysteine through the conserved F or W. The D gene is left open where the match is weak. Size is omitted from some rows. Given values are once, few, many or a class for expanded clones.

V: TRBV29-1; length: 12; J: TRBJ2-3; size: -; D: TRBD1; CDR3: CSVGTARDTQYF; DNA: TGCAGCGTCGGGACAGCTCGGGATACGCAGTATTTT
V: TRBV19; length: 12; J: TRBJ1-2; size: -; D: -; CDR3: CASTTGLYGYTF; DNA: TGTGCCAGTACCACGGGCCTCTATGGCTACACCTTC
V: TRBV28; length: 13; J: TRBJ1-2; size: -; D: -; CDR3: CASSLWSAYGYTF; DNA: TGTGCCAGCAGTTTATGGTCCGCTTATGGCTACACCTTC
V: TRBV30; length: 12; J: TRBJ1-1; size: few; D: -; CDR3: CAQAFSFTEAFF; DNA: TGTGCCCAGGCGTTTTCTTTCACTGAAGCTTTCTTT
V: TRBV5-1; length: 16; J: TRBJ1-2; size: -; D: TRBD1; CDR3: CASSVDQGEPNYGYTF; DNA: TGCGCCAGCAGCGTGGACCAGGGGGAGCCTAACTATGGCTACACCTTC
V: TRBV30; length: 13; J: TRBJ1-2; size: -; D: -; CDR3: CAWSVGYGGGYTF; DNA: TGTGCCTGGAGTGTAGGGTATGGGGGTGGCTACACCTTC
V: TRBV5-1; length: 14; J: TRBJ2-7; size: -; D: -; CDR3: CASSLSGPGPGQYF; DNA: TGCGCCAGCAGCTTGTCCGGTCCGGGGCCAGGGCAGTACTTC
V: TRBV18; length: 13; J: TRBJ2-1; size: -; D: -; CDR3: CASSPPGQVQQFF; DNA: TGTGCCAGCTCACCACCCGGGCAGGTTCAGCAGTTCTTC
V: TRBV28; length: 12; J: TRBJ1-1; size: -; D: TRBD1; CDR3: CASSLGDSEAFF; DNA: TGTGCCAGCAGTTTGGGGGACAGCGAAGCTTTCTTT
V: TRBV6-5; length: 14; J: TRBJ2-3; size: -; D: TRBD1; CDR3: CASRDRGEADTQYF; DNA: TGTGCCAGCAGGGACAGGGGGGAGGCAGATACGCAGTATTTT
V: TRBV28; length: 16; J: TRBJ2-1; size: -; D: TRBD2; CDR3: CASSRVAGAWTNEQFF; DNA: TGTGCCAGCAGTCGGGTAGCGGGAGCCTGGACCAATGAGCAGTTCTTC
V: TRBV7-9; length: 16; J: TRBJ1-5; size: -; D: -; CDR3: CASSLVAVRGDGPQHF; DNA: TGTGCCAGCAGCTTAGTGGCAGTAAGGGGCGACGGGCCCCAGCATTTT
V: TRBV19; length: 14; J: TRBJ2-1; size: -; D: -; CDR3: CASSIGVFSNEQFF; DNA: TGTGCCAGTAGTATTGGGGTATTTTCCAATGAGCAGTTCTTC
V: TRBV16; length: 13; J: TRBJ2-2; size: many; D: TRBD1; CDR3: CASSRDRGTELFF; DNA: TGTGCCAGCAGCCGGGACAGGGGCACGGAGCTGTTTTTT
V: TRBV11-3; length: 13; J: TRBJ2-7; size: -; D: -; CDR3: CASSPGYSYEQYF; DNA: TGTGCCAGCAGCCCGGGGTATTCCTACGAGCAGTACTTC
V: TRBV19; length: 14; J: TRBJ2-7; size: -; D: TRBD1; CDR3: CASSPRTGTGEQYF; DNA: TGTGCCAGTAGTCCCCGGACAGGGACAGGCGAGCAGTACTTC
V: TRBV7-2; length: 14; J: TRBJ1-4; size: few; D: -; CDR3: CASSLGEQGEKLFF; DNA: TGTGCCAGCAGCTTAGGAGAACAGGGTGAAAAACTGTTTTTT
V: TRBV19; length: 14; J: TRBJ2-1; size: -; D: -; CDR3: CASTTRGPYNEQFF; DNA: TGTGCCAGTACCACACGGGGACCTTACAATGAGCAGTTCTTC
V: TRBV6-5; length: 11; J: TRBJ2-5; size: few; D: -; CDR3: CASSSGTPQYF; DNA: TGTGCCAGCAGTTCCGGGACGCCCCAGTACTTC
V: TRBV11-3; length: 15; J: TRBJ2-1; size: -; D: -; CDR3: CASSLGMGSYNEQFF; DNA: TGTGCCAGCAGCTTGGGGATGGGCTCCTACAATGAGCAGTTCTTC
V: TRBV19; length: 14; J: TRBJ2-2; size: -; D: TRBD1; CDR3: CASSNRGNTGELFF; DNA: TGTGCCAGTAGCAACAGGGGGAACACCGGGGAGCTGTTTTTT
V: TRBV30; length: 13; J: TRBJ1-5; size: -; D: -; CDR3: CAWSLGGLQPQHF; DNA: TGTGCCTGGTCCCTCGGGGGGCTGCAGCCCCAGCATTTT
V: TRBV28; length: 14; J: TRBJ1-1; size: -; D: TRBD1; CDR3: CASSPGTGGSLAFF; DNA: TGTGCCAGCAGCCCCGGGACAGGGGGCTCGTTAGCTTTCTTT
V: TRBV18; length: 13; J: TRBJ1-5; size: -; D: -; CDR3: CASSPGQNQPQHF; DNA: TGTGCCAGCTCACCAGGCCAGAATCAGCCCCAGCATTTT
V: TRBV6-6; length: 13; J: TRBJ2-4; size: -; D: TRBD1; CDR3: CASTGTASNIQYF; DNA: TGTGCCAGCACCGGGACAGCCTCAAACATTCAGTACTTC
V: TRBV5-6; length: 15; J: TRBJ1-5; size: many; D: -; CDR3: CASSLEGAGNQPQHF; DNA: TGTGCCAGCAGCTTGGAAGGGGCTGGCAATCAGCCCCAGCATTTT
V: TRBV6-1; length: 14; J: TRBJ2-7; size: -; D: TRBD2; CDR3: CASSDGGGWYEQYF; DNA: TGTGCCAGCAGTGATGGGGGGGGTTGGTACGAGCAGTACTTC